These 27 T cell receptor beta chains were all obtained from the same sample, sequenced in a study of cytomegalovirus exposure and HLA in healthy donors. Amplification used 60 Vbeta primers and 13 Jbeta primers. Produced via immunoSEQ multiplex PCR; TCRdb's table is partial and in-frame only. The sample includes 150,000 to 200,000 clones, about three quarters of them seen just once. Sequencing used PBMCs. The receptors shown here come from a woman in her thirties or forties in good health and CMV-seropositive.

The rearrangement links TRBV7-2 to TRBJ2-3; 9 positions match TRBD2. Germline CDR1 SGHTA, CDR2 FQGNSA. V shed 5 bases and J 3 bases; nucleotides not matched to a gene: 9. The CDR3 is made up of 16 amino acids. CDR3 sequence (DNA): TGTGCCAGCAGCCCCGGGACTAGCAAGTCGACAGATACGCAGTATTTT. It yields the protein CASSPGTSKSTDTQYF.

The V and J genes are TRBV4-1 and TRBJ1-1, with 7 bases matching TRBD1. The V gene's germline CDR1 is MGHRA and CDR2 YSYEKL. V lost 3 bases, J lost 8 bases, and 9 bases stayed unmatched. The CDR3 length is 14 residues. CDR3 DNA: TGCGCCAGCAGCCACTCGACAGGGAAGGTGGAAGCTTTCTTT. Translation: CASSHSTGKVEAFF.

CDR3 coding DNA: TGTGCCAGCAGCCCTATGACAGGGGGCAAATCACCCCTCCACTTT. Translated, it gives CASSPMTGGKSPLHF. The V gene is TRBV6-1, the J gene TRBJ1-6; 10 bases line up with TRBD1. The CDR3 is made up of 15 amino acids. Germline lookup yields CDR1 MNHNS and CDR2 SASEGT. Losses at the gene ends were 6 bases for V and 10 bases for J; bases not matched to a gene: 9.

This chain joins TRBV6-6 and TRBJ2-3; TRBD2 might be the D (6 bases). This CDR3 comprises 13 residues. Trimming pared 8 bases from V and 3 bases from J, leaving 12 bases between. The germline gives CDR1 MNHNY, CDR2 SVGAGI (reference sequence). The CDR3 nucleotides are TGTGCCAGCTTAGTCGGGGGAACAGATACGCAGTATTTT. It yields the protein CASLVGGTDTQYF.

The rearrangement uses TRBV19 and TRBJ2-2; a weak D match, TRBD1 (5 bases). From germline, CDR1 is LNHDA and CDR2 SQIVND (reference sequence). The CDR3 sequence is 15 residues long. Trimming took off 5 bases at V and 1 base at J, with 11 bases between the two ends. This CDR3 reads CASSRYRMNTGELFF. As DNA, the CDR3 is TGTGCCAGTAGTCGGTACAGGATGAACACCGGGGAGCTGTTTTTT.

The rearrangement joins TRBV11-2 to TRBJ1-3; D not certain. The V gene lost 5 bases and the J gene lost 2 bases, with 16 bases spanning the gap. Germline assignment: CDR1 SGHAT and CDR2 FQNNGV. This CDR3 has 16 amino acids. In DNA, the CDR3 is TGTGCCAGCAGCCCCGCCGGGGTGATTACTGGAAACACCATATATTTT. This translates into CASSPAGVITGNTIYF.

The V gene is TRBV9, the J gene TRBJ2-1; a possible D gene is TRBD2 (6 bases). This CDR3 region has 15 residues. Germline values: CDR1 SGDLS, CDR2 YYNGEE. V was clipped by 2 bases and J by 0 bases, with 9 bases between them. As DNA, the CDR3 is TGTGCCAGCAGCGTGAGCGGGTACTCCTACAATGAGCAGTTCTTC. Translating it yields CASSVSGYSYNEQFF.

The genes are TRBV11-3 and TRBJ2-1; the match to TRBD2 covers 11 bases. Trimming took 1 base from V and 8 from J; bases not matched to a gene: 7. This CDR3 contains 16 residues. Germline V gene lookup returns CDR1 SGHNT and CDR2 YENEEA. The CDR3 nucleotides are TGTGCCAGCAGCTTAGGCGGGACTAGCGGTGGGGATGAGCAGTTCTTC. Amino acid sequence: CASSLGGTSGGDEQFF. The full variable domain, in which reference TRBV11-3 and TRBJ2-1 provide the parts outside the CDR3, is EAGVVQSPRYKIIEKKQPVAFWCNPISGHNTLYWYLQNLGQGPELLIRYENEEAVDDSQLPKDRFSAERLKGVDSTLKIQPAELGDSAVYLCASSLGGTSGGDEQFFGPGTRLTVL.

The chain joins TRBV6-1 to TRBJ1-5, with unresolved D. V lost 8 bases and J 3 bases, leaving 11 bases between the germline ends. The V gene's germline CDR1 is MNHNS and CDR2 SASEGT. This CDR3 contains 13 residues. The CDR3 nucleotides read TGTGCCAGCCTCGGGGTAGACAATCAGCCCCAGCATTTT. Its protein product is CASLGVDNQPQHF.

This chain joins TRBV4-3 and TRBJ2-3; D remains ambiguous. This CDR3 region has 16 residues. The ends were cut back, 4 bases at V and 7 bases at J, with 21 bases in the middle. The V gene's germline CDR1 is LGHNA and CDR2 YSLEER. DNA for the CDR3: TGCGCCAGCAGCCTAAGACTCGACCTACCGACCCATACGCAGTATTTT. It specifies CASSLRLDLPTHTQYF.

This clone was recorded many times. The chain has TRBV4-3 and TRBJ1-4; D is possibly TRBD1 (5 bases). The germline gives CDR1 LGHNA, CDR2 YSLEER. CDR3 length: 14 amino acids. Trimming shortened V by 3 bases and J by 4 bases, and 9 bases separated the two germline ends. The DNA for the CDR3 is TGCGCCAGCAGCCATCGACAGCGTAATGAAAAACTGTTTTTT. As protein: CASSHRQRNEKLFF.

This sequence joins TRBV19 and TRBJ2-2, with 8 nucleotides matching TRBD2. Germline assignment: CDR1 LNHDA and CDR2 SQIVND (reference sequence). Trimming removed 5 bases from V and 7 bases from J; junction bases left unmatched: 6. The length of the CDR3 is 14 residues. CDR3 nucleotides: TGTGCCAGTAGTTTCGCGGGAGGTAACGGGGAGCTGTTTTTT. It translates to CASSFAGGNGELFF.

The genes are TRBV27 and TRBJ2-2; D is unclear. The CDR3 contains 15 residues. Trimming removed 2 bases at V and 4 bases at J, with 11 bases between. In germline, CDR1 is MNHEY, CDR2 SMNVEV (reference sequence). The CDR3 here is CASSLQARSTGELFF. CDR3 bases: TGTGCCAGCAGTTTACAAGCGAGGAGCACCGGGGAGCTGTTTTTT.

This sequence joins TRBV9 and TRBJ1-2; no definite D call. The ends were cut back, 6 bases at V and 6 bases at J, with 9 bases in the middle. The V gene's germline CDR1 is SGDLS and CDR2 YYNGEE. This CDR3 region has 11 residues. CDR3 in amino acids: CASTGRDGYTF. CDR3 coding DNA: TGTGCCAGCACTGGGCGGGATGGCTACACCTTC.

This chain links TRBV2 with TRBJ2-1; D perhaps matches TRBD2 (6 bases). Germline V gene data show CDR1 as SNHLY and CDR2 as FYNNEI. Trimming stripped 6 bases from V and 10 bases from J, with 25 bases between. The CDR3 runs to 16 residues. The CDR3 region is CASREKGSLAFEEQFF. The CDR3 bases are TGTGCCAGCAGGGAAAAGGGGTCACTAGCTTTTGAGGAGCAGTTCTTC.

This chain joins TRBV7-2 and TRBJ2-5; 9 nucleotides align to TRBD1. The junction had 9 bases not matched to a gene; V was cut back by 5 bases and J by 5 bases. This CDR3 contains 15 residues. Germline V gene data show CDR1 as SGHTA and CDR2 as FQGNSA. CDR3 in amino acids: CASSIGQGYRETQYF. CDR3 coding DNA: TGTGCCAGCAGCATAGGACAGGGGTATCGGGAGACCCAGTACTTC. Combining the CDR3 with reference TRBV7-2 and TRBJ2-5 gives the whole variable domain GAGVSQSPSNKVTEKGKDVELRCDPISGHTALYWYRQSLGQGLEFLIYFQGNSAPDKSGLPSDRFSAERTGGSVSTLTIQRTQQEDSAVYLCASSIGQGYRETQYFGPGTRLLVL.

The chain uses TRBV2 and TRBJ1-6, with D unresolved. The V end lost 3 bases, the J end lost 8 bases, and 8 bases lay between the germline ends. The CDR3 runs to 13 residues. Germline V gene lookup returns CDR1 SNHLY and CDR2 FYNNEI. Here the CDR3 DNA reads TGTGCCAGCAGTGAGGAGCTCTATTCACCCCTCCACTTT. Amino acid sequence: CASSEELYSPLHF.

For this clone: Other DNA variants within this sample encode the same CDR3. The V and J genes are TRBV28 and TRBJ2-3, with D unclear. The CDR3 consists of 13 residues. Trimming took 4 bases from V and 3 from J, leaving 8 bases between them. Germline-derived CDR1 and CDR2 are MDHEN and SYDVKM. The CDR3 protein is CASSSPLTDTQYF. The CDR3 DNA reads TGTGCCAGCAGTTCCCCTTTAACAGATACGCAGTATTTT.

This sequence joins TRBV11-3 and TRBJ2-7, with 7 bases lining up with TRBD2. CDR1 is SGHNT and CDR2 is YENEEA in the germline V gene. CDR3 length: 16 amino acids. The ends lost 6 bases at V and 3 bases at J; junction bases unmatched: 14. DNA for the CDR3: TGTGCCAGCAGTCCAGGTAGAACGGGAGGCATCTACGAGCAGTACTTC. Protein sequence: CASSPGRTGGIYEQYF.

CDR3: CASSFASGTSGRRGYEQYF. CDR3 nucleotide sequence: TGTGCCAGCAGCTTCGCCTCCGGGACTAGCGGGAGAAGGGGCTACGAGCAGTACTTC. The rearrangement joins TRBV7-2 to TRBJ2-7; TRBD2 agrees at 14 bases. This CDR3 is built from 19 residues. V gave up 3 bases and J gave up 3 bases; unmatched junction bases: 13. The germline V gene has CDR1 SGHTA and CDR2 FQGNSA. The full variable domain, rest sourced from reference TRBV7-2 and TRBJ2-7, is GAGVSQSPSNKVTEKGKDVELRCDPISGHTALYWYRQSLGQGLEFLIYFQGNSAPDKSGLPSDRFSAERTGGSVSTLTIQRTQQEDSAVYLCASSFASGTSGRRGYEQYFGPGTRLTVT.

V and J are TRBV7-9 and TRBJ2-5; D perhaps matches TRBD2 (7 bases). Germline CDR1 is SEHNR and CDR2 is FQNEAQ (reference sequence). The CDR3 runs 19 residues. Trimming shortened V by 0 bases and J by 0 bases, and 20 bases separated the two germline ends. This CDR3 reads CASSLAFGMGGGNQETQYF. The CDR3 DNA reads as TGTGCCAGCAGCTTAGCGTTCGGAATGGGAGGGGGGAACCAAGAGACCCAGTACTTC.

The chain joins TRBV9 to TRBJ1-1, with TRBD1 matching over 9 bases. V trimming: 3 bases; J trimming: 4 bases; junction bases outside the gene matches: 7. CDR1 and CDR2 from the germline V gene are SGDLS and YYNGEE. The CDR3 is made up of 15 amino acids. CDR3 DNA: TGTGCCAGCAGCGCCCGGGACAGGGTAATCACTGAAGCTTTCTTT. Protein sequence: CASSARDRVITEAFF.

The J gene is TRBJ2-5, the V gene TRBV6-5; possible D gene TRBD1, 6 bases. This CDR3 has 15 residues. CDR1 and CDR2 from the germline V gene are MNHEY and SVGAGI. Between the trimmed V and J ends, which lost 5 bases and 2 bases, there was a span of 15 bases. CDR3 region: CASSHRDGFQETQYF. The DNA of the CDR3 is TGTGCCAGCAGTCACAGGGACGGCTTTCAAGAGACCCAGTACTTC.

J is TRBJ2-7 and V is TRBV28; 7 nucleotides agree with TRBD1. This CDR3 is 14 amino acids long. CDR1 is MDHEN, CDR2 SYDVKM, per germline. The V segment lost 7 bases and the J segment 3 bases; nucleotides outside the gene matches: 9. CDR3 loop: CASTGTVGNYEQYF. The CDR3 nucleotides are TGTGCCAGCACCGGGACAGTAGGAAACTACGAGCAGTACTTC.

The chain combines TRBV29-1 with TRBJ2-7; perhaps TRBD1 as D (6 bases). The CDR3 is 14 residues long. V lost 5 bases and J lost 0, with 14 bases in between. Germline-derived CDR1 and CDR2 are SQVTM and ANQGSEA. In nucleotides, the CDR3 is TGCAGCGTTCAACAGGGTTTTGGCTCCTACGAGCAGTACTTC. Its protein is CSVQQGFGSYEQYF.

This sequence joins TRBV30 and TRBJ1-5; tentative D call: TRBD1 (6 bases). V was cut by 1 base and J by 7 bases, with 11 bases left in between. This CDR3 is 13 amino acids long. The germline CDR1 and CDR2 sequences are GTSNPN and SVGIG (reference sequence). The CDR3 here is CAWSGQVGQPQHF. CDR3 nucleotides: TGTGCCTGGAGTGGACAGGTTGGACAGCCCCAGCATTTT.

The chain is built from TRBV18 and TRBJ2-7; 14 bases fit TRBD2. The junction had 10 bases not matched to a gene; V was cut back by 5 bases and J by 1 base. From germline, CDR1 is KGHSH and CDR2 LQKENI. The CDR3 covers 18 residues. In nucleotides, the CDR3 is TGTGCCAGCTCATCGGCCGGGACTAGCGGGGGCCGGTCCTACGAGCAGTACTTC. Its translation: CASSSAGTSGGRSYEQYF. Combining the CDR3 with reference TRBV18 and TRBJ2-7 gives the whole variable domain NAGVMQNPRHLVRRRGQEARLRCSPMKGHSHVYWYRQLPEEGLKFMVYLQKENIIDESGMPKERFSAEFPKEGPSILRIQQVVRGDSAAYFCASSSAGTSGGRSYEQYFGPGTRLTVT.